Included here is one TCR beta chain sequence, with context. This entry belongs to a study of blood T cells in healthy people across ages. A second PCR of roughly 7 to 11 cycles used a sample-barcoded 5' primer and a J-beta primer mix. TCRdb processed the 5' RACE reads anew with MiXCR; each CDR3 protein has one entry. In the table there are fewer than 2 million distinct CDR3 sequences, more than 35% of which are singletons. Healthy Caucasian individuals from Russia aged 6 to 90 served as donors. This TCR came from a human donor in good health. The specimen was blood.

The CDR3 protein is CASSYYGTDPADTQYF. The CDR3 nucleotides read TGTGCCAGCAGTTACTATGGGACAGACCCGGCGGATACGCAGTATTTT. V and J are TRBV6-5 and TRBJ2-3, with 7 bases that match TRBD1. V trimming: 1 base; J trimming: 6 bases; junction bases outside the gene matches: 10. CDR3 length: 16 amino acids. Germline lookup yields CDR1 MNHEY and CDR2 SVGAGI.